Detailed here is one TCR beta chain. The assay was immunoSEQ multiplex PCR, and TCRdb's table has in-frame clones only and misses some. Among fewer than 50,000 clones listed, about 90% were seen once. The sample belongs to a study of blood T cell repertoires in COVID-19. Study at large: Samples representing acute and convalescent COVID-19 were sourced from the United States, Italy and Spain.

It was during active infection that Seattle patients were enrolled and then longitudinally followed. Sequenced sample: peripheral blood. This TCR came from a man in his 60s with COVID-19, enrolled during active disease.

The CDR3 DNA reads TGTGCCAGTAGTCGGGGAGACGAAGCCTTCTATGGCTACACCTTC. As protein: CASSRGDEAFYGYTF. This rearrangement joins TRBV19 to TRBJ1-2; D remains unclear. V was pared by 5 bases and J by 4 bases, with 17 bases between. The V gene's germline CDR1 is LNHDA and CDR2 SQIVND (reference sequence). The CDR3 has 15 amino acids.